This passage covers 13 T cell receptor beta chains from one sample sequenced in a study of cytomegalovirus exposure and HLA in healthy donors. The PCR employed 60 Vbeta primers together with 13 Jbeta primers. Measured with immunoSEQ multiplex PCR; TCRdb has only the in-frame clones, and not every one. The sample has about 190,000 clones, roughly 80% seen once; the top ten hold 1.5% to 2%. Sequenced: PBMCs. The origin of the receptors is a woman younger than 35 in good health and CMV-seronegative.

The V and J genes are TRBV28 and TRBJ2-3; the match to TRBD2 covers 7 bases. V was clipped by 11 bases and J by 3 bases; unmatched bases: 17. The germline gives CDR1 MDHEN, CDR2 SYDVKM. The CDR3 has 16 amino acids. The DNA of the CDR3 is TGTGCCTGCACTGATGCGGGAAGGGGAGGGACAGATACGCAGTATTTT. Amino acid sequence: CACTDAGRGGTDTQYF.

This sequence joins TRBV9 and TRBJ2-1, with 12 bases identical to TRBD2. The germline gives CDR1 SGDLS, CDR2 YYNGEE. CDR3 length equals 16 residues. V was pared by 3 bases and J by 8 bases, with 9 bases of the junction left unmatched. The CDR3 spells CASSASTSGSSDEQFF. The DNA for the CDR3 is TGTGCCAGCAGCGCCTCGACTAGCGGGAGTAGCGATGAGCAGTTCTTC.

This chain links TRBV11-2 with TRBJ2-7; no reliable D call. The CDR3 has 12 amino acids. The germline CDR1 and CDR2 sequences are SGHAT and FQNNGV. Trimming left V 3 bases short and J 3 bases short, with 6 bases between. The CDR3 region has the DNA TGTGCCAGCAGCTTTAACAGCTACGAGCAGTACGTC. It is translated as CASSFNSYEQYV.

Concerning this clone itself: The junction differs from germline at one of its ends, possibly a read error. The chain has TRBV7-9 and TRBJ1-5; the match to TRBD1 covers 9 bases. Germline CDR1 and CDR2: SEHNR and FQNEAQ (reference sequence). The CDR3 runs 16 residues. The CDR3 DNA reads as TGTTCCAGCAGCTCTAGCGGACAGGGGAGGAATCAGCCCCAGCATTTT. Its translation: CSSSSSGQGRNQPQHF.

The genes are TRBV4-1 and TRBJ1-5, with 9 positions matching TRBD1. With 4 bases clipped from V and 2 bases from J, the junction kept 3 bases outside the gene matches. In germline, CDR1 is MGHRA, CDR2 YSYEKL. The CDR3 has 15 residues. The CDR3 bases are TGCGCCAGCAGCCCGTGGACAGGGGGCAATCAGCCCCAGCATTTT. Protein product: CASSPWTGGNQPQHF.

The J gene is TRBJ1-6, the V gene TRBV6-5; D may be TRBD1 (6 bases). Germline-derived CDR1 and CDR2 are MNHEY and SVGAGI. V lost 4 bases and J 7 bases, leaving 14 bases between the germline ends. The CDR3 extends over 15 amino acids. The CDR3 reads CASSFARGRNSPLHF. As DNA, the CDR3 is TGTGCCAGCAGTTTCGCCAGGGGTAGAAATTCACCCCTCCACTTT.

The chain employs TRBV4-1 and TRBJ1-1; TRBD1 is a possible D gene (5 bases). Trimming cost V 5 bases and J 5 bases, with 15 bases left between them. The CDR3 is 14 amino acids. From germline, CDR1 is MGHRA and CDR2 YSYEKL. The CDR3 region is CASSTTGSRTEAFF. In DNA form, the CDR3 reads TGCGCCAGCAGCACAACAGGTTCGAGGACTGAAGCTTTCTTT.

V is TRBV7-9 and J is TRBJ2-7, with a possible D match to TRBD1 (5 bases). Per germline, CDR1 SEHNR and CDR2 FQNEAQ (reference sequence). There are 16 residues in the CDR3. With 5 bases removed from V and 6 bases from J, the gap between germline ends came to 23 bases. CDR3: CASSQSTGSHQGEQYF. Written as DNA, the CDR3 is TGTGCCAGCAGCCAAAGTACAGGTTCTCATCAGGGCGAGCAGTACTTC.

This chain joins TRBV29-1 and TRBJ2-7, with a tentative D call TRBD2 (5 bases). Germline V gene sequence: CDR1 SQVTM, CDR2 ANQGSEA. The CDR3 consists of 13 residues. V was clipped by 6 bases and J by 6 bases, with 18 bases between them. The CDR3 bases are TGCAGCGTCTTGGGGTTGGAGGCTCCCGAGCAGTACTTC. Translated, it gives CSVLGLEAPEQYF.

The V call is TRBV5-1, the J call TRBJ2-5, with a tentative D call TRBD1 (5 bases). Judging by the DNA end, TRBJ2-7 fits better; the J call may be wrong. CDR3 size: 15 residues. CDR1 is SGHRS and CDR2 is YFSETQ in the germline V gene. The CDR3 DNA reads TGCGCCAGCAGCTTCGGGCAGGGCTTCTCCTACGAGCAGTACTTC. Translation: CASSFGQGFSYEQYF.

The CDR3 protein is CASGKVGPSGANVLTF. CDR3 bases: TGCGCCAGCGGAAAGGTGGGGCCCTCTGGGGCCAACGTCCTGACTTTC. V and J are TRBV4-1 and TRBJ2-6; a weak D match, TRBD1 (5 bases). The CDR3 extends over 16 amino acids. Germline V gives CDR1 MGHRA, CDR2 YSYEKL. V lost 8 bases and J 0 bases, leaving 14 bases between the germline ends.

This clone has just a few counts. The chain combines TRBV7-9 with TRBJ2-5; 9 nucleotides match TRBD1. The CDR3 covers 15 residues. Germline V gene sequence: CDR1 SEHNR, CDR2 FQNEAQ (reference sequence). J was trimmed by 3 bases and V by 6 bases; bases with no gene match: 8. The CDR3 reads CASRGLGQGKETQYF. The CDR3 DNA reads as TGTGCCAGCAGGGGACTCGGACAGGGGAAAGAGACCCAGTACTTC.

The gene calls are TRBV30 and TRBJ2-1, with D maybe TRBD2 (6 bases). This CDR3 is built from 11 residues. V was shortened by 4 bases and J by 16 bases, with 17 bases between the two germline ends. The germline V gene encodes CDR1 GTSNPN and CDR2 SVGIG (reference sequence). CDR3 bases: TGTGCCTGGAAGGCGGGACGACTCATTTTCTTC. It codes for CAWKAGRLIFF.